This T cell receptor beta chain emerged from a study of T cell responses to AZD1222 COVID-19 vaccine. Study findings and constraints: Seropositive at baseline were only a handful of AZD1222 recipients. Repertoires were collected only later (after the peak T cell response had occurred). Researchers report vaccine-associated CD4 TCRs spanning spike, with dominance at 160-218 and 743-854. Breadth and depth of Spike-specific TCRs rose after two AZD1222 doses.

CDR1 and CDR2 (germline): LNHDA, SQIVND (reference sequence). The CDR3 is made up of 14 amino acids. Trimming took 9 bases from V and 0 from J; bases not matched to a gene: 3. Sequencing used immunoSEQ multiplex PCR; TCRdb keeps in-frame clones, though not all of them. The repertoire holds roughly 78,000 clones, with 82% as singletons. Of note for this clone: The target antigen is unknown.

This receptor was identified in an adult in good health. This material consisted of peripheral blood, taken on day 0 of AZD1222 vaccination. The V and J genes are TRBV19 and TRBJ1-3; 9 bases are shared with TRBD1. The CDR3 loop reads CASRDRDSGNTIYF. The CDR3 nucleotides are TGTGCCAGCCGGGACAGGGACTCTGGAAACACCATATATTTT.